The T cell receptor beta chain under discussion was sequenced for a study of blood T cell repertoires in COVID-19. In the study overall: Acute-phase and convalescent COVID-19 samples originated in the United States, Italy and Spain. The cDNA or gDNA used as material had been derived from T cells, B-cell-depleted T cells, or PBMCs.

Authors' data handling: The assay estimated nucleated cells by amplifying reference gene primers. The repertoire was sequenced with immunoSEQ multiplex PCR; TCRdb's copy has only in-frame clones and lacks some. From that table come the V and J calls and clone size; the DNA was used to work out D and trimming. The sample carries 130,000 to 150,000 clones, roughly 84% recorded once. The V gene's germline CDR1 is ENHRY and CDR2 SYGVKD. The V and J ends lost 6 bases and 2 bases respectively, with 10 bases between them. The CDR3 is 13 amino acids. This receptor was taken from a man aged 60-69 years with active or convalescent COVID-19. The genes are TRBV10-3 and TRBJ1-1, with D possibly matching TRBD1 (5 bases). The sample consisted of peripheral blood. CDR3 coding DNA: TGTGCCATCAGAGACCAGGGAAACACTGAAGCTTTCTTT. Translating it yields CAIRDQGNTEAFF.